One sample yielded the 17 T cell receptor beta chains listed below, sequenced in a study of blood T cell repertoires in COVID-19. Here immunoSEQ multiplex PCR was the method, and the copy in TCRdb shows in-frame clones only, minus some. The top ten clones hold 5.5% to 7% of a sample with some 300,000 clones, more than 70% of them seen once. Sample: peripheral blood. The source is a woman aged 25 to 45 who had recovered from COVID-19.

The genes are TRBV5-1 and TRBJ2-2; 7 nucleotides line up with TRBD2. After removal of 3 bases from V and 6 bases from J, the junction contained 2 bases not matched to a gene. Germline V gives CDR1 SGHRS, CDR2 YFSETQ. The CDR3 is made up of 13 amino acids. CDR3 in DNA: TGCGCCAGCAGCTCGGGGGGAGCCGGGGAGCTGTTTTTT. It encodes CASSSGGAGELFF.

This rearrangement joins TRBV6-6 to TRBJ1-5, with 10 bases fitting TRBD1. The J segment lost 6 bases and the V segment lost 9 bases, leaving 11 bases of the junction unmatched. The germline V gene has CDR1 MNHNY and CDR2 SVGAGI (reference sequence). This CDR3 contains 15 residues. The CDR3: CASSKGTGEAQPQHF. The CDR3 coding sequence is TGTGCCAGTTCTAAGGGGACAGGGGAGGCTCAGCCCCAGCATTTT.

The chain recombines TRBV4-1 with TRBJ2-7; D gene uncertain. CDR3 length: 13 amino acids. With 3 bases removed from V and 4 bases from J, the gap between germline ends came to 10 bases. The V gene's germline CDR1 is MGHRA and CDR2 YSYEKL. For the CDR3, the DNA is TGCGCCAGCAGCCACGCGGAAGGTTACGAGCAGTACTTC. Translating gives CASSHAEGYEQYF.

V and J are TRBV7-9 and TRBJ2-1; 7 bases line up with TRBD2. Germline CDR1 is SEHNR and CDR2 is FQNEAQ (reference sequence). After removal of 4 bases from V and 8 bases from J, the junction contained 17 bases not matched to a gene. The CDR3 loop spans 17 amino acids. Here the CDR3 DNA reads TGTGCCAGCAGCTCACCAAGCCAGCGCGAGGGAGGGGATGAGCAGTTCTTC. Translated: CASSSPSQREGGDEQFF.

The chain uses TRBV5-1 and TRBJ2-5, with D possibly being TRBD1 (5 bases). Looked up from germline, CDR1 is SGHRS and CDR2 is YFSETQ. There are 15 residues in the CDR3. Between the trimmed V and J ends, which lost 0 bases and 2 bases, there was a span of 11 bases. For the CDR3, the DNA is TGCGCCAGCAGCTTGGTAGGGGCGAATCAAGAGACCCAGTACTTC. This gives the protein CASSLVGANQETQYF.

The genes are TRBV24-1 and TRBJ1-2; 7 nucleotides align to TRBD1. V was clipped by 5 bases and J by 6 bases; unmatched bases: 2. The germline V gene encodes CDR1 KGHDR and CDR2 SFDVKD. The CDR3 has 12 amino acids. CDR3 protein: CATSGTGHGYTF. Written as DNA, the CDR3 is TGTGCCACCAGTGGGACAGGTCATGGCTACACCTTC.

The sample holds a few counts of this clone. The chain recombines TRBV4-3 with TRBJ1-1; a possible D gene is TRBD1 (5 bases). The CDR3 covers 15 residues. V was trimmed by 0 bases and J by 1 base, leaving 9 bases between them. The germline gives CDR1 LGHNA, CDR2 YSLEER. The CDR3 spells CASSQDLQGNTEAFF. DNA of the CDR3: TGCGCCAGCAGCCAAGATCTGCAGGGGAACACTGAAGCTTTCTTT.

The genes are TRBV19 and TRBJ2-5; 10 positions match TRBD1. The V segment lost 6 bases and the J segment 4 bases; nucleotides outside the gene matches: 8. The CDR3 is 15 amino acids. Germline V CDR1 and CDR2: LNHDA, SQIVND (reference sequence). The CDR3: CASSKDRGAGETQYF. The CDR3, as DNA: TGTGCCAGTAGCAAGGACAGGGGGGCGGGAGAGACCCAGTACTTC.

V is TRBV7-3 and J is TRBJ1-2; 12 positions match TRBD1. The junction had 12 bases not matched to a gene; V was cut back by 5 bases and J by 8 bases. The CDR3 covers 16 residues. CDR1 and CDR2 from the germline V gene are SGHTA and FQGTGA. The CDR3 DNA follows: TGTGCCAGCAGCGCTATACCGGGACAGGGGGCGCACGGCTACACCTTC. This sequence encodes CASSAIPGQGAHGYTF.

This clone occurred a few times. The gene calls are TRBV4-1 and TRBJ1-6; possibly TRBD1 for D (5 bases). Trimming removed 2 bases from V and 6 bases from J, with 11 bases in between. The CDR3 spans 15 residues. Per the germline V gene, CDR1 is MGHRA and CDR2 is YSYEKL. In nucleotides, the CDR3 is TGCGCCAGCAGCCAAAAGGGACTGGCTAATTCACCCCTCCACTTT. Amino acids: CASSQKGLANSPLHF.

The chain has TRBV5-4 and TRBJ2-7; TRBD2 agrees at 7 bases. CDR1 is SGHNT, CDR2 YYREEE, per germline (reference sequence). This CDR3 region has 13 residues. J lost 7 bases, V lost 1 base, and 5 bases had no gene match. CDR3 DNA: TGTGCCAGCAGCTTGCTTAGCGGGTGGGAGCAGTACTTC. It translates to CASSLLSGWEQYF.

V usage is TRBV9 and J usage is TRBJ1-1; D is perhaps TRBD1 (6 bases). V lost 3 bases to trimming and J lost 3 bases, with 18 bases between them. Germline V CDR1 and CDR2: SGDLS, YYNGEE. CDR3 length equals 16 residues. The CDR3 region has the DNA TGTGCCAGCAGCGCGGGAGGTGGGGGGCTGGACACTGAAGCTTTCTTT. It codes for CASSAGGGGLDTEAFF.

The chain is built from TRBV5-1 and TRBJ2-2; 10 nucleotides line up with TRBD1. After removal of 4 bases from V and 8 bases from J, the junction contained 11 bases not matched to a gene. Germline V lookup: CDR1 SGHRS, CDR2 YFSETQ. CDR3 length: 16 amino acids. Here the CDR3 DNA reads TGCGCCAGCAGCGCAGACAGGGGGCTTATCGAAGGGGAGCTGTTTTTT. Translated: CASSADRGLIEGELFF. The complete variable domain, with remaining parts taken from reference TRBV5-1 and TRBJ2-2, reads KAGVTQTPRYLIKTRGQQVTLSCSPISGHRSVSWYQQTPGQGLQFLFEYFSETQRNKGNFPGRFSGRQFSNSRSEMNVSTLELGDSALYLCASSADRGLIEGELFFGEGSRLTVL.

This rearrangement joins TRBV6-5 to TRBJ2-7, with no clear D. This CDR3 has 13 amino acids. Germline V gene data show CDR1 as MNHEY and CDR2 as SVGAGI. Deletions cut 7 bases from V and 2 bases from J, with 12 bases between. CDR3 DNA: TGTGCCAGCAAGGCGACCGAGGCCTACGAGCAGTACTTC. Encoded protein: CASKATEAYEQYF.

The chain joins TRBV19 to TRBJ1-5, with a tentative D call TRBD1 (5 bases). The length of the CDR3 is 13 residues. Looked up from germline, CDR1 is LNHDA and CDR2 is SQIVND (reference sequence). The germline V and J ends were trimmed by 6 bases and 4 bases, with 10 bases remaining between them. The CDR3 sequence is CASSDSLNQPQHF. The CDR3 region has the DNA TGTGCCAGTAGCGACAGCCTGAATCAGCCCCAGCATTTT.

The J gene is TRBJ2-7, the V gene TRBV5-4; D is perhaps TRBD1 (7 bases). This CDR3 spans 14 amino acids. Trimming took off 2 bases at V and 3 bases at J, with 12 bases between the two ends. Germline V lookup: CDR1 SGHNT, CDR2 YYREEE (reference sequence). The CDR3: CASSFPGGSYEQYF. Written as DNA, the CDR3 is TGTGCCAGCAGCTTCCCAGGGGGGAGCTACGAGCAGTACTTC.

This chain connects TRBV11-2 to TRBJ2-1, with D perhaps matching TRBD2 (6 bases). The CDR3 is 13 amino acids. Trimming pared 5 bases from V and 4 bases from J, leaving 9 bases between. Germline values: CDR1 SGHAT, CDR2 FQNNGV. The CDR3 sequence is CASSPGVYNEQFF. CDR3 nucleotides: TGTGCCAGCAGCCCGGGGGTGTACAATGAGCAGTTCTTC.